This is a list of T cell receptor beta chains from one sample in a study of siplizumab effects on memory and regulatory T cells. Assay used: immunoSEQ multiplex PCR; TCRdb lists only in-frame clones, some missing. The sample has over 80,000 clones; 85% to 95% are singletons. The source material was non-Treg CD4+ T cells sorted from blood. The receptors derive from a human donor in good health. CDR3s include the opening cysteine and the closing phenylalanine or tryptophan.

V,CDR3
TRBV11-2,CASRTEQYSYEQYF
TRBV23-1,CASSQSWAPNWRTNEQFF
TRBV15,CATSTKNPGQREKLFF
TRBV2,CASSDRGGARKEKLFF
TRBV25-1,CASSGVREQYF
TRBV30,CAWRGGETQYF
TRBV5-1,CASSLEGTNYGYTF
TRBV4-1,CASSQDLVTKSVTQYF
TRBV18,CASSQAGHGVTGELFF
TRBV30,CAWSRGQGRPDTQYF